The entry below describes one TCR beta chain. Cohorts were assigned according to the clinical history that participants reported. The study counted Cohort 3 donors as recovered given two negative PCRs, clearance, or symptom resolution. This CDR3 has 14 residues. The V gene lost 3 bases and the J gene lost 2 bases, with 10 bases spanning the gap. In germline, CDR1 is SEHNR, CDR2 FQNEAQ (reference sequence). The data stem from a study of blood T cell repertoires in COVID-19. Original processing notes: Scientists estimated how many nucleated cells there were by amplifying reference gene primers. Measured with immunoSEQ multiplex PCR; TCRdb has only the in-frame clones, and not every one. Clonal size and the V and J genes are those of that table, whereas D and trimming came from the DNA. The sample carries fewer than 450,000 clones, less than 90% recorded once.

The sample comprised PBMCs or T cells enriched from blood (not recorded which). The clonotype comes from a woman aged 25-40 years who had recovered from COVID-19. The chain carries TRBV7-9 and TRBJ2-5; D gene unclear. The CDR3 region is CASSFSEEQETQYF. Written as DNA, the CDR3 is TGTGCCAGCAGCTTTTCTGAGGAGCAAGAGACCCAGTACTTC.